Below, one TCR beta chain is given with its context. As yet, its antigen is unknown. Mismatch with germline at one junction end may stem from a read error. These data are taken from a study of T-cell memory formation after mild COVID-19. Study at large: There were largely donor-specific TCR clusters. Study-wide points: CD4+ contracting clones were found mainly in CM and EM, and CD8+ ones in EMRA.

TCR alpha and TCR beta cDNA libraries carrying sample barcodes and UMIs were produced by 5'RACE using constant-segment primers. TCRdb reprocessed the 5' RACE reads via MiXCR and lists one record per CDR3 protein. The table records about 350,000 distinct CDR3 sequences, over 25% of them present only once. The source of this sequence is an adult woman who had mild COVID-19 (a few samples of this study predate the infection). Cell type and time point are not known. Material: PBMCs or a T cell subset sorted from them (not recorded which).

CDR3 nucleotide sequence: TGTGCTAGCAGCTTAGGCCGGGGGGCGCGGGAGACCCAGTACTTC. Residues: CASSLGRGARETQYF. This chain links TRBV7-7 with TRBJ2-5; a possible D gene is TRBD2 (7 bases). This CDR3 comprises 15 residues. Per the germline V gene, CDR1 is SSHAT and CDR2 is FNYEAQ (reference sequence).